The T cell receptor (beta chain) described here comes from a study of T cell responses to AZD1222 COVID-19 vaccine. V lost 6 bases, J lost 3 bases, and 8 bases stayed unmatched. The CDR3 contains 14 residues. Per the germline V gene, CDR1 is MDHEN and CDR2 is SYDVKM. Comment on this clone: The antigen remains unidentified.

Overall study results and limits: In all cases, repertoires were sampled only after the peak T cell response.

Sequenced by immunoSEQ multiplex PCR; TCRdb stores in-frame clones only, minus some. The repertoire includes 100,000 or so clones, about 87% of them detected once, and 4% to 5% sits in the top ten. The receptor comes from an adult in good health. The input for sequencing was peripheral blood, taken on day 0 of MenACWY control vaccination. The chain couples TRBV28 to TRBJ2-7, with TRBD2 matching over 7 bases. This CDR3 reads CASSRRSSGYEQYF. CDR3 sequence (DNA): TGTGCCAGCAGCCGACGCTCTAGCGGCTACGAGCAGTACTTC. Together with reference TRBV28 and TRBJ2-7, the CDR3 gives the full variable domain: DVKVTQSSRYLVKRTGEKVFLECVQDMDHENMFWYRQDPGLGLRLIYFSYDVKMKEKGDIPEGYSVSREKKERFSLILESASTNQTSMYLCASSRRSSGYEQYFGPGTRLTVT.